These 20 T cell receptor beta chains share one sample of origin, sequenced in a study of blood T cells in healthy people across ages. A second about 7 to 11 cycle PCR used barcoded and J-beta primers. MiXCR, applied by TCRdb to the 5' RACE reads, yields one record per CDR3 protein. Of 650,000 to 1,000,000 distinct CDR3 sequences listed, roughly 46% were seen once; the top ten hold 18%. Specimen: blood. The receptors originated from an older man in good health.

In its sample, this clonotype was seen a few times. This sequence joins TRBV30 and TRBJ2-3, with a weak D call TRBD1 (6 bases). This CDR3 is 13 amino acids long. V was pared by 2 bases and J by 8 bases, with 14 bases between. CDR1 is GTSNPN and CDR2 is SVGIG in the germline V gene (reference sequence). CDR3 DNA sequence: TGTGCCTGGAGTTTCTCTAGAGGGGGTACGCAGTATTTT. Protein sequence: CAWSFSRGGTQYF.

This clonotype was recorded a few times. Here the CDR3 reads CASSLDSGRVETQYF. The CDR3 nucleotides read TGCGCCAGCAGCTTGGACAGCGGGAGGGTGGAGACCCAGTACTTC. V is TRBV5-1 and J is TRBJ2-5; TRBD2 matches at 10 bases. This CDR3 spans 15 amino acids. With 0 bases clipped from V and 5 bases from J, the junction kept 4 bases outside the gene matches. CDR1 is SGHRS, CDR2 YFSETQ, per germline.

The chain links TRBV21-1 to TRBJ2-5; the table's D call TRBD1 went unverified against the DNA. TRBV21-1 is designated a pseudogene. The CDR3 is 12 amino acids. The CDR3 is CASGPRVDEQYF. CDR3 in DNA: TGTGCCAGCGGTCCCCGGGTTGATGAGCAGTACTTC.

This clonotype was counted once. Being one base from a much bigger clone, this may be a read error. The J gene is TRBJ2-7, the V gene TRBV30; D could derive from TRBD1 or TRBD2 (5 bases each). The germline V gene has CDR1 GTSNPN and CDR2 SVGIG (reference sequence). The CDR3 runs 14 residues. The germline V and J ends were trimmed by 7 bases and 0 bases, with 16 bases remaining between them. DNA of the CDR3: TGTGCCTCGAGAGGGGTAGTCAGCTCCTACGAGCAGTACTTC. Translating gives CASRGVVSSYEQYF.

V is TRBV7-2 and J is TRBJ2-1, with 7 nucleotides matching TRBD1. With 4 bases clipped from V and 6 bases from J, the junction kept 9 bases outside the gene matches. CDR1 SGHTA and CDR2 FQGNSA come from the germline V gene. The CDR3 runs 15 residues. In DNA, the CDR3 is TGTGCCAGCAGCTCCCGGACAGGCCCCTCCAATGAGCAGTTCTTC. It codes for CASSSRTGPSNEQFF.

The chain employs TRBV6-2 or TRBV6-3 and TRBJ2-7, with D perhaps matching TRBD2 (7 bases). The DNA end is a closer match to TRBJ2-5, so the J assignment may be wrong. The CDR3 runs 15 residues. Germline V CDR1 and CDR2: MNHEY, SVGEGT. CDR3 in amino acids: CASSTGAGAPETQYF. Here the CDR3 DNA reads TGTGCCAGCAGTACGGGGGCGGGAGCCCCAGAGACCCAGTACTTC.

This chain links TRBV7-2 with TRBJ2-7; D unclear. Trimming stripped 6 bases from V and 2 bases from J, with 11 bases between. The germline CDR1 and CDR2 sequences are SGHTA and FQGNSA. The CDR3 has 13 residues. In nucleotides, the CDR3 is TGTGCCAGCAGTCGTCAAAGCCCCTACGAGCAGTACTTC. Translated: CASSRQSPYEQYF.

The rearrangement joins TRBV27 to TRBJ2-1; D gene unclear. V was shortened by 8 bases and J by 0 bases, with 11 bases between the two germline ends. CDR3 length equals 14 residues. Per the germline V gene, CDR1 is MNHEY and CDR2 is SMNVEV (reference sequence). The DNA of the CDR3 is TGTGCCAGCGCCGGTTCTAGCTCCTACAATGAGCAGTTCTTC. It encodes CASAGSSSYNEQFF.

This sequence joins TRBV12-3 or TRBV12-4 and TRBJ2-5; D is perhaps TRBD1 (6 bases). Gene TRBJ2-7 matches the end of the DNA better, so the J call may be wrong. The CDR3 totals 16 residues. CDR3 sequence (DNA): TGTGCCAGCAGTTTCGCCCAGGGGCCTACCGGCTACGAGCAGTACTTC. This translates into CASSFAQGPTGYEQYF.

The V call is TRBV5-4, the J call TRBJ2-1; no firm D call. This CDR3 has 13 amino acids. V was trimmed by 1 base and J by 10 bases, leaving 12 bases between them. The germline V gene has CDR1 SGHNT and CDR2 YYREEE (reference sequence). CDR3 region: CASSLSALPEQFF. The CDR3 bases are TGTGCCAGCAGCTTGTCCGCACTCCCGGAGCAGTTCTTC.

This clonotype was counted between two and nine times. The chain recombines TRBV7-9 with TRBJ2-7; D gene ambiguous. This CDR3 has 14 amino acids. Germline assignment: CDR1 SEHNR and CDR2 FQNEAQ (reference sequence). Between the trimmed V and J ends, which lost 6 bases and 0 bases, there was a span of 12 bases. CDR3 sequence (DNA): TGTGCCAGCAGTCAGACAAGGAGCTCCTACGAGCAGTACTTC. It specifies CASSQTRSSYEQYF.

CDR3 protein: CASSLTDQGTQYF. In nucleotides, the CDR3 is TGCGCCAGCAGCCTGACGGACCAGGGGACCCAGTACTTC. V usage is TRBV4-3 and J usage is TRBJ2-5; D possibly corresponds to TRBD1 (5 bases). The ends were cut back, 4 bases at V and 7 bases at J, with 13 bases in the middle. The CDR3 totals 13 residues. The germline CDR1 and CDR2 sequences are LGHNA and YSLEER.

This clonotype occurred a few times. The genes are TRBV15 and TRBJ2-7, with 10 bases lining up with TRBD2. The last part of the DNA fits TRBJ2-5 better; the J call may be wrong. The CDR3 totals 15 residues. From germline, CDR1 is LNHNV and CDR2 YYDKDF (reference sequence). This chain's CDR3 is CATRQVAGGRETQYF. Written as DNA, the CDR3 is TGTGCCACCAGACAGGTAGCGGGAGGACGGGAGACCCAGTACTTC.

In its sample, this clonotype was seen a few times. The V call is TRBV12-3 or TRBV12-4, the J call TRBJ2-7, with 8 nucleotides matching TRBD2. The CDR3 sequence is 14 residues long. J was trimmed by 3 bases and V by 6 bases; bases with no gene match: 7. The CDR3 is CASSQSGSNYEQYF. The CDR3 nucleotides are TGTGCCAGCAGCCAAAGCGGGAGTAACTACGAGCAGTACTTC.

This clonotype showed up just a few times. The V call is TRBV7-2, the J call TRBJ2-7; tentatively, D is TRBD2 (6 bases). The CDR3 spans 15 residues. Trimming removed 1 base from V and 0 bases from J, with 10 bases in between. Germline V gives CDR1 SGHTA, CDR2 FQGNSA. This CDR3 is CASSLGGRSSYEQYF. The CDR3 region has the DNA TGTGCCAGCAGCTTAGGGGGGAGGAGCTCCTACGAGCAGTACTTC.

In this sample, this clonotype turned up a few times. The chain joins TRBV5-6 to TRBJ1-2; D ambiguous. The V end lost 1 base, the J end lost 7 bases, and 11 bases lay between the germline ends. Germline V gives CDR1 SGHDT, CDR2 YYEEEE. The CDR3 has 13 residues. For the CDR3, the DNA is TGTGCCAGCAGCTTGAAGGGATTATGTGGCTACACCTTC. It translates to CASSLKGLCGYTF.

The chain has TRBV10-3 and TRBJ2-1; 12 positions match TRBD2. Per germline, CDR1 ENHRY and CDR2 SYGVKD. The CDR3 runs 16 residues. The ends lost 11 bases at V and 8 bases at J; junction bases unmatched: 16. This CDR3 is CAPRAHTSGRSYEQFF. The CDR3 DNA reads TGTGCCCCTCGAGCCCACACTAGCGGGAGGAGTTATGAGCAGTTCTTC.

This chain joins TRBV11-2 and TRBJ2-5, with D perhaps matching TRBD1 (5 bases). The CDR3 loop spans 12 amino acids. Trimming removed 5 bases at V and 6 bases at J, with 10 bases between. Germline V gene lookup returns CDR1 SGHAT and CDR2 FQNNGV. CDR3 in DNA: TGTGCCAGCAGCGTCATGGGGCAGACCCAGTACTTC. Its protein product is CASSVMGQTQYF.

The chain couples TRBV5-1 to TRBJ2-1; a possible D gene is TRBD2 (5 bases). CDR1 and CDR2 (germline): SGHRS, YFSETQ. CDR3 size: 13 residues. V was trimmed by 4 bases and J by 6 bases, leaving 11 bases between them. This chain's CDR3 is CASSPDGINEQFF. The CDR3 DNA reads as TGCGCCAGCAGCCCGGACGGGATCAATGAGCAGTTCTTC. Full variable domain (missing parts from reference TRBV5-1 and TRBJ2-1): KAGVTQTPRYLIKTRGQQVTLSCSPISGHRSVSWYQQTPGQGLQFLFEYFSETQRNKGNFPGRFSGRQFSNSRSEMNVSTLELGDSALYLCASSPDGINEQFFGPGTRLTVL.

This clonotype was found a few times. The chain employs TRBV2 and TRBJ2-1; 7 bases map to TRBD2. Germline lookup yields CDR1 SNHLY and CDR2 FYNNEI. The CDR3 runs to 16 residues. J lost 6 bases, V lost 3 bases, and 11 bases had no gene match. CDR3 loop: CASSDKMTSQFNEQFF. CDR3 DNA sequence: TGTGCCAGCAGTGATAAGATGACTAGCCAATTCAATGAGCAGTTCTTC.